This entry concerns a single TCR beta chain. What it recognizes is unknown. Trimming cost V 6 bases and J 8 bases, with 17 bases left between them. CDR3 length: 13 residues. Germline V gene sequence: CDR1 SQVTM, CDR2 ANQGSEA. This record belongs to a study of human T cells and chemical hapten exposure. Findings and caveats of the study: A positive correlation with patch test score was found for PT1 expanded TCR counts.

Each cDNA molecule in the library carried unique molecular identifiers. TCRdb recomputed calls from the RACE reads with MiXCR, one row per CDR3 protein. The sample shows about 42,000 distinct CDR3 sequences, roughly an eighth of them seen only once. The time point here: pre-sensitization, week 0. Treatment specified: therapeutic diphenylcyclopropenone sensitization with weekly scalp DPC. Sequencing was performed on whole blood, taken in connection with sensitization to the hapten diphenylcyclopropenone (DPC). The chain recombines TRBV29-1 with TRBJ2-1, with D possibly matching TRBD2 (6 bases). The source is a woman aged 25 to 39 with alopecia areata. Some clones in this sample may be carry-over from other donors' samples. CDR3 region: CSVRARRGDEQFF. The CDR3, as DNA: TGCAGCGTGAGAGCTCGGAGGGGCGATGAGCAGTTCTTC.